This T cell receptor (beta chain) originates from a study of cytomegalovirus exposure and HLA in healthy donors. Researchers ran the PCR with 60 Vbeta and 13 Jbeta primers. Sequenced by immunoSEQ multiplex PCR; TCRdb stores in-frame clones only, minus some. The sample consists of fewer than 250,000 clones, around 73% of them appearing once. This CDR3 is built from 16 residues. Trimming cost V 6 bases and J 5 bases, with 22 bases left between them. Per the germline V gene, CDR1 is SGHDT and CDR2 is YYEEEE. Overall study results and limits: An assumption of roughly uniform sequencing depth across donors underlay the presence/absence analyses.

Comments on this clone: Its antigen is not known.

The origin of this receptor is a woman younger than 45 in good health and CMV-seropositive. The chain joins TRBV5-6 to TRBJ2-3, with D perhaps matching TRBD2 (7 bases). The sample was PBMCs. The DNA for the CDR3 is TGTGCCAGCACCTTAGGAGGATGGCGGGGGCGAGATACGCAGTATTTT. Amino acids: CASTLGGWRGRDTQYF.